The 32 T cell receptor beta chains listed next were all sequenced from one sample in a study of blood T cell repertoires in COVID-19. The assay was immunoSEQ multiplex PCR, and TCRdb's table has in-frame clones only and misses some. The sample records around 150,000 clones, 85% to 90% being singletons. The sequenced sample consisted of peripheral blood. The receptors stem from a man younger than 30 with acute or convalescent COVID-19.

This clone was picked up a small number of times. The chain links TRBV3-1 (or the pseudogene TRBV3-2) to TRBJ1-1; 8 positions agree with TRBD1. V lost 4 bases and J lost 3; bases outside the gene matches: 4. The CDR3 extends over 14 amino acids. Germline V CDR1 and CDR2: LGHDT, YNNKEL (reference sequence). The CDR3 DNA reads TGTGCCAGCAGCCGCTGGGGACAGGACACTGAAGCTTTCTTT. Translated: CASSRWGQDTEAFF.

This clone was picked up one time. The rearrangement uses TRBV29-1 and TRBJ2-2; 7 nucleotides align to TRBD1. Germline CDR1 and CDR2: SQVTM and ANQGSEA. J was trimmed by 4 bases and V by 3 bases; bases with no gene match: 8. There are 15 residues in the CDR3. CDR3 loop: CSVEDRDSFTGELFF. The CDR3 DNA sequence: TGCAGCGTTGAGGATAGGGACAGTTTCACCGGGGAGCTGTTTTTT.

The DNA for the CDR3 is TGTGCCAGCAGTTTAGTCGAGGACAATGAGCAGTTCTTC. Residues: CASSLVEDNEQFF. The chain combines TRBV12-3 or TRBV12-4 with TRBJ2-1; D is unclear. This CDR3 is built from 13 residues. Trimming pared 1 base from V and 5 bases from J, leaving 6 bases between.

This chain joins TRBV7-2 and TRBJ2-1, with TRBD1 matching over 9 bases. The V and J ends lost 5 bases and 7 bases, in that order; junction bases with no gene match: 9. This CDR3 has 15 residues. Germline values: CDR1 SGHTA, CDR2 FQGNSA. The chain's CDR3 is CASSPGQGRENEQFF. The CDR3 coding sequence is TGTGCCAGCAGCCCGGGACAGGGAAGGGAGAATGAGCAGTTCTTC.

The chain employs TRBV5-4 and TRBJ2-6; D perhaps matches TRBD2 (5 bases). This CDR3 comprises 17 residues. From germline, CDR1 is SGHNT and CDR2 YYREEE (reference sequence). Trimming pared 5 bases from V and 2 bases from J, leaving 17 bases between. The CDR3: CASRTGIPKAGANVLTF. The CDR3 coding sequence is TGTGCCAGCAGAACCGGGATCCCGAAGGCTGGGGCCAACGTCCTGACTTTC.

The chain has TRBV27 and TRBJ2-1, with D possibly matching TRBD2 (6 bases). Trimming took off 10 bases at V and 5 bases at J, with 18 bases between the two ends. This CDR3 contains 14 residues. CDR1 is MNHEY, CDR2 SMNVEV, per germline (reference sequence). In DNA, the CDR3 is TGTGCCACCATAGAGACTAGTGCAAACAATGAGCAGTTCTTC. This gives the protein CATIETSANNEQFF.

The chain employs TRBV30 and TRBJ2-1, with TRBD2 as a possible D gene (7 bases). This CDR3 spans 15 amino acids. Germline V gene sequence: CDR1 GTSNPN, CDR2 SVGIG (reference sequence). Between the trimmed V and J ends, which lost 2 bases and 6 bases, there was a span of 17 bases. CDR3 in amino acids: CAWSRGAGALNEQFF. The CDR3 bases are TGTGCCTGGAGTAGGGGGGCGGGGGCCCTCAATGAGCAGTTCTTC.

This chain joins TRBV7-9 and TRBJ1-6; no clear D. This CDR3 is built from 12 residues. V lost 4 bases, J lost 7 bases, and 5 bases lay in between. CDR1 is SEHNR and CDR2 is FQNEAQ in the germline V gene (reference sequence). As DNA, the CDR3 is TGTGCCAGCAGCTCGACAAATTCACCCCTCCACTTT. Amino acids: CASSSTNSPLHF.

The chain carries TRBV1 and TRBJ2-7; no check of the table's D call, TRBD2, against the DNA was made. TRBV1 is flagged as a pseudogene. There are 16 residues in the CDR3. CDR3 bases: TGCACCAGCAGCCAAACTGGACTAGCGGGGCCCCACGAGCAGTACTTC. Residues: CTSSQTGLAGPHEQYF.

The rearrangement links TRBV7-9 to TRBJ1-1; no definite D call. Germline V lookup: CDR1 SEHNR, CDR2 FQNEAQ (reference sequence). The CDR3 runs to 12 residues. V lost 1 base to trimming and J lost 7 bases, with 7 bases between them. The CDR3 sequence: CASSLELGEAFF. CDR3 in DNA: TGTGCCAGCAGCTTAGAGCTTGGTGAAGCTTTCTTT.

In nucleotides, the CDR3 is TGTGCCAGCAGTGAAAGGTGGTCGGCGACTCCTGAAGCTTTCTTT. Amino acids: CASSERWSATPEAFF. The rearrangement uses TRBV25-1 and TRBJ1-1; the D is unclear. The CDR3 is 15 amino acids. Trimming took off 2 bases at V and 6 bases at J, with 16 bases between the two ends. Germline V gene data show CDR1 as MGHDK and CDR2 as SYGVNS.

In this sample, this clone turned up once. V gene TRBV5-4 combines with J gene TRBJ2-3; D is unresolved. From germline, CDR1 is SGHNT and CDR2 YYREEE (reference sequence). The CDR3 loop spans 11 amino acids. The V and J ends lost 8 bases and 5 bases respectively, with 9 bases between them. The CDR3 coding sequence is TGTGCCAGTCAGGAAGGAGATACGCAGTATTTT. Translated: CASQEGDTQYF. Full variable domain (remainder filled in from reference TRBV5-4 and TRBJ2-3): ETGVTQSPTHLIKTRGQQVTLRCSSQSGHNTVSWYQQALGQGPQFIFQYYREEENGRGNFPPRFSGLQFPNYSSELNVNALELDDSALYLCASQEGDTQYFGPGTRLTVL.

This chain links TRBV5-1 with TRBJ2-5; maybe TRBD1 (5 bases). The V gene's germline CDR1 is SGHRS and CDR2 YFSETQ. V was clipped by 4 bases and J by 3 bases, with 10 bases between them. The CDR3 is 13 amino acids. The CDR3 nucleotides are TGCGCCAGCAGCCTTGGACAAGAAGAGACCCAGTACTTC. Its protein product is CASSLGQEETQYF. Filled out from reference TRBV5-1 and TRBJ2-5, the complete variable domain reads KAGVTQTPRYLIKTRGQQVTLSCSPISGHRSVSWYQQTPGQGLQFLFEYFSETQRNKGNFPGRFSGRQFSNSRSEMNVSTLELGDSALYLCASSLGQEETQYFGPGTRLLVL.

The genes are TRBV2 and TRBJ2-7, with TRBD1 identical over 8 bases. In germline, CDR1 is SNHLY, CDR2 FYNNEI. The CDR3 is made up of 16 amino acids. Trimming at V came to 2 bases and at J to 1 base, leaving 7 bases not matched to a gene. CDR3 nucleotide sequence: TGTGCCAGCAGTGAAACGGACAGGGCGCTTTCCTACGAGCAGTACGTC. This gives the protein CASSETDRALSYEQYV.

This rearrangement joins TRBV6-2 or TRBV6-3 to TRBJ1-5; tentatively, D is TRBD1 (6 bases). Between the trimmed V and J ends, which lost 5 bases and 4 bases, there was a span of 9 bases. CDR1 is MNHEY and CDR2 is SVGEGT in the germline V gene. The CDR3 length is 13 residues. The CDR3 DNA follows: TGTGCCAGCAGTGCAGGGGTTAATCAGCCCCAGCATTTT. It codes for CASSAGVNQPQHF.

This clone came up once. The chain joins TRBV4-1 to TRBJ1-6, with TRBD1 matching 8 bases. CDR3 length: 20 residues. Trimming at V came to 3 bases and at J to 0 bases, leaving 13 bases not matched to a gene. Germline loops: CDR1 MGHRA, CDR2 YSYEKL. CDR3 nucleotides: TGCGCCAGCAGCCACTCCCTTGCGACAGGGGAAAGCTCCTATAATTCACCCCTCCACTTT. It specifies CASSHSLATGESSYNSPLHF.

V and J are TRBV15 and TRBJ2-3; D might be TRBD1 (8 bases). V was pared by 3 bases and J by 6 bases, with 13 bases between. Looked up from germline, CDR1 is LNHNV and CDR2 is YYDKDF (reference sequence). This CDR3 contains 14 residues. The CDR3: CATSRTGEGDTQYF. The CDR3 DNA is TGTGCCACCAGCAGGACAGGGGAGGGGGATACGCAGTATTTT. The full variable domain, its missing parts supplied by reference TRBV15 and TRBJ2-3, is DAMVIQNPRYQVTQFGKPVTLSCSQTLNHNVMYWYQQKSSQAPKLLFHYYDKDFNNEADTPDNFQSRRPNTSFCFLDIRSPGLGDTAMYLCATSRTGEGDTQYFGPGTRLTVL.

The V call is TRBV28, the J call TRBJ2-5, with 12 bases fitting TRBD2. The CDR3 sequence is 17 residues long. CDR1 is MDHEN and CDR2 is SYDVKM in the germline V gene. Trimming cost V 3 bases and J 1 base; bases outside gene matches: 6. The CDR3 DNA reads as TGTGCCAGCAGTTTTGTGACTAGCGGGGGCCTCCAAGAGACCCAGTACTTC. It specifies CASSFVTSGGLQETQYF.

This chain links TRBV7-8 with TRBJ2-3, with TRBD1 identical over 7 bases. The CDR3 is 12 amino acids. The germline gives CDR1 SGHVS, CDR2 FQNEAQ. Trimming removed 1 base from V and 9 bases from J; junction bases left unmatched: 1. CDR3 bases: TGTGCCAGCAGCTTAGGAGGGGGCACGCAGTATTTT. Amino acid sequence: CASSLGGGTQYF.

The gene calls are TRBV6-5 and TRBJ1-5, with TRBD1 matching over 9 bases. This CDR3 has 13 amino acids. J gave up 6 bases and V 6 bases, and 3 bases lay outside the gene matches. The germline V gene has CDR1 MNHEY and CDR2 SVGAGI. The DNA of the CDR3 is TGTGCCAGCAGAGACAGGGGGGGTCAGCCCCAGCATTTT. Amino acid sequence: CASRDRGGQPQHF.

Here the CDR3 reads CASSDLAGGSTDTQYF. The CDR3 coding sequence is TGTGCCAGCAGTGATCTAGCGGGGGGTAGCACAGATACGCAGTATTTT. The V and J genes are TRBV6-4 and TRBJ2-3, with 11 bases matching TRBD2. Looked up from germline, CDR1 is MRHNA and CDR2 is SNTAGT. CDR3 length: 16 residues. J was trimmed by 0 bases and V by 3 bases; bases with no gene match: 2.

The gene calls are TRBV11-2 and TRBJ2-3, with TRBD2 matching 7 bases. V was clipped by 2 bases and J by 0 bases; unmatched bases: 8. Germline V gives CDR1 SGHAT, CDR2 FQNNGV. This CDR3 region has 17 residues. The DNA for the CDR3 is TGTGCCAGCAGCTTAATAGGCGGGGGTGTTAGCACAGATACGCAGTATTTT. It specifies CASSLIGGGVSTDTQYF. The full variable domain, with the rest looked up from reference TRBV11-2 and TRBJ2-3, is EAGVAQSPRYKIIEKRQSVAFWCNPISGHATLYWYQQILGQGPKLLIQFQNNGVVDDSQLPKDRFSAERLKGVDSTLKIQPAKLEDSAVYLCASSLIGGGVSTDTQYFGPGTRLTVL.

The rearrangement links TRBV5-1 to TRBJ1-1; 8 bases line up with TRBD1. V shed 4 bases, J shed 11 bases, and the junction held 7 bases outside the gene matches. This CDR3 is 12 amino acids long. Germline CDR1 SGHRS, CDR2 YFSETQ. This CDR3 reads CASSVNRGSAFF. DNA of the CDR3: TGCGCCAGCAGCGTTAACAGGGGGAGTGCTTTCTTT.

The chain links TRBV2 to TRBJ2-7, with 8 bases lining up with TRBD1. V trimming: 4 bases; J trimming: 2 bases; junction bases outside the gene matches: 7. CDR1 is SNHLY, CDR2 FYNNEI, per germline. The CDR3 extends over 15 amino acids. CDR3 in DNA: TGTGCCAGCAGTGGTTGGACAGGGAGACCCTACGAGCAGTACGTC. It codes for CASSGWTGRPYEQYV.

This chain links TRBV6-5 with TRBJ1-2; 8 positions match TRBD1. Trimming removed 0 bases from V and 7 bases from J; junction bases left unmatched: 7. The CDR3 is made up of 15 amino acids. Looked up from germline, CDR1 is MNHEY and CDR2 is SVGAGI. DNA for the CDR3: TGTGCCAGCAGTTACTCGAGGACAGGGACTGGTGGCTACACCTTC. Residues: CASSYSRTGTGGYTF.

This chain links TRBV9 with TRBJ2-3; TRBD2 agrees at 8 bases. CDR3 length: 16 residues. V trimming: 0 bases; J trimming: 1 base; junction bases outside the gene matches: 4. Per germline, CDR1 SGDLS and CDR2 YYNGEE. CDR3 amino acids: CASSVEGSGGTDTQYF. CDR3 sequence (DNA): TGTGCCAGCAGCGTAGAGGGTAGCGGGGGCACAGATACGCAGTATTTT.

The chain has TRBV7-2 and TRBJ2-7; D remains unclear. In germline, CDR1 is SGHTA, CDR2 FQGNSA. This CDR3 region has 11 residues. Trimming removed 2 bases from V and 6 bases from J, with 5 bases in between. Here the CDR3 DNA reads TGTGCCAGCAGCTTATCGGTCGAGCAGTACTTC. This sequence encodes CASSLSVEQYF. Combining the CDR3 with reference TRBV7-2 and TRBJ2-7 gives the whole variable domain GAGVSQSPSNKVTEKGKDVELRCDPISGHTALYWYRQSLGQGLEFLIYFQGNSAPDKSGLPSDRFSAERTGGSVSTLTIQRTQQEDSAVYLCASSLSVEQYFGPGTRLTVT.

The chain employs TRBV6-6 and TRBJ2-2; 15 positions match TRBD2. CDR3 length: 18 residues. The V gene end was trimmed by 5 bases and the J gene end by 5 bases; junction bases not matched to a gene: 9. CDR1 MNHNY and CDR2 SVGAGI come from the germline V gene (reference sequence). This CDR3 reads CASSPLGLAGGLTGELFF. The CDR3 DNA is TGTGCCAGCAGTCCCTTGGGACTAGCGGGGGGTTTGACCGGGGAGCTGTTTTTT.

The chain links TRBV19 to TRBJ2-5; 15 bases are a match to TRBD2. CDR1 is LNHDA, CDR2 SQIVND, per germline (reference sequence). V lost 10 bases to trimming and J lost 4 bases; unmatched junction nucleotides: 7. This CDR3 contains 15 residues. The CDR3 DNA reads TGTGCCACCAGGACTAGCGGGGGGGCCGGAGAGACCCAGTACTTC. Its translation: CATRTSGGAGETQYF.

J is TRBJ1-1 and V is TRBV7-9; 7 bases map to TRBD1. V dropped 4 bases and J dropped 8; count of bases not matched to a gene: 4. Germline V lookup: CDR1 SEHNR, CDR2 FQNEAQ (reference sequence). The CDR3 runs to 12 residues. CDR3 DNA: TGTGCCAGCAGCTCACAGGGGCCCGAAGCTTTCTTT. The encoded protein is CASSSQGPEAFF.

V usage is TRBV19 and J usage is TRBJ2-1, with D tentatively TRBD2 (6 bases). Trimming removed 3 bases at V and 8 bases at J, with 8 bases between. CDR1 is LNHDA and CDR2 is SQIVND in the germline V gene (reference sequence). The CDR3 extends over 12 amino acids. The CDR3 nucleotides read TGTGCCAGTAGTATTAGGGACTATGAGCAGTTCTTC. It is translated as CASSIRDYEQFF.

CDR3 amino acids: CASSLVMGGQETQYF. DNA for the CDR3: TGTGCCAGCAGCTTAGTGATGGGGGGCCAAGAGACCCAGTACTTC. The J gene is TRBJ2-5, the V gene TRBV7-8; D is perhaps TRBD2 (6 bases). This CDR3 comprises 15 residues. Trimming left V 1 base short and J 1 base short, with 10 bases between. Germline assignment: CDR1 SGHVS and CDR2 FQNEAQ.